These 27 T cell receptor beta chains were all obtained from the same sample, sequenced in a study of CD8+ T cells in alopecia areata. Isolated RNA was reverse transcribed into cDNA used as the sequencing template. The table came from immunoSEQ multiplex PCR; TCRdb's copy has only in-frame clones and leaves some out. The table includes 150,000 or so clones, around 64% detected once. Source: CD8+ T cells sorted from blood, taken at week 0. The receptors here all came from a human donor with alopecia areata.

This clone was counted between two and nine times. The chain employs TRBV29-1 and TRBJ1-2; D not certain. Germline CDR1 reads SQVTM; CDR2 reads ANQGSEA. The V end lost 5 bases, the J end lost 0 bases, and 4 bases lay between the germline ends. This CDR3 spans 11 amino acids. CDR3: CSVNTNYGYTF. In DNA form, the CDR3 reads TGCAGCGTTAATACTAACTATGGCTACACCTTC.

The chain couples TRBV25-1 to TRBJ2-7; no reliable D call. Germline CDR1 MGHDK, CDR2 SYGVNS. The CDR3 is 13 residues long. The germline V and J ends were trimmed by 2 bases and 1 base, with 6 bases remaining between them. The CDR3 region is CASSEPSSYEQYF. As DNA, the CDR3 is TGTGCCAGCAGTGAACCCAGTTCCTACGAGCAGTACTTC.

This rearrangement joins TRBV5-1 to TRBJ2-3, with TRBD2 matching 9 bases. The CDR3 runs to 17 residues. Trimming took 0 bases from V and 0 from J; bases not matched to a gene: 5. The V gene's germline CDR1 is SGHRS and CDR2 YFSETQ. The CDR3 coding sequence is TGCGCCAGCAGCTTGGTAGCGGGGGCGAGCAGCACAGATACGCAGTATTTT. This encodes CASSLVAGASSTDTQYF.

The chain has TRBV7-9 and TRBJ2-5; TRBD2 is a possible D gene (5 bases). Trimming shortened V by 4 bases and J by 9 bases, and 9 bases separated the two germline ends. CDR3 length: 11 amino acids. The germline gives CDR1 SEHNR, CDR2 FQNEAQ (reference sequence). The CDR3 sequence: CASSSSRAQYF. The CDR3 DNA is TGTGCCAGCAGCTCCTCGAGGGCCCAGTACTTC.

The chain recombines TRBV27 with TRBJ1-1; no definite D call. Germline V gives CDR1 MNHEY, CDR2 SMNVEV (reference sequence). The CDR3 length is 16 residues. V lost 5 bases and J 0 bases, leaving 16 bases between the germline ends. The CDR3 sequence is CASSPLKTLMNTEAFF. CDR3 DNA sequence: TGTGCCAGCAGTCCCCTTAAAACACTAATGAACACTGAAGCTTTCTTT.

This sequence joins TRBV30 and TRBJ2-7; perhaps TRBD2 as D (6 bases). The germline CDR1 and CDR2 sequences are GTSNPN and SVGIG (reference sequence). The CDR3 covers 12 residues. The ends were cut back, 4 bases at V and 3 bases at J, with 10 bases in the middle. CDR3 protein: CAWMTGGYEQYF. CDR3 nucleotides: TGTGCCTGGATGACCGGGGGCTACGAGCAGTACTTC.

This clone was seen a handful of times. The rearrangement uses TRBV29-1 and TRBJ2-3; D remains ambiguous. The CDR3 runs to 15 residues. Trimming stripped 6 bases from V and 2 bases from J, with 18 bases between. Germline V gives CDR1 SQVTM, CDR2 ANQGSEA. This chain's CDR3 is CSVTFLLETTDTQYF. CDR3 DNA sequence: TGCAGCGTCACGTTTCTACTCGAAACCACAGATACGCAGTATTTT.

This chain connects TRBV5-1 to TRBJ2-7; D not certain. CDR1 is SGHRS and CDR2 is YFSETQ in the germline V gene. With 0 bases removed from V and 3 bases from J, the gap between germline ends came to 10 bases. The CDR3 sequence is 14 residues long. CDR3 nucleotide sequence: TGCGCCAGCAGCTTGGCAGTGGGAAACTACGAGCAGTACTTC. Protein sequence: CASSLAVGNYEQYF.

The chain carries TRBV5-6 and TRBJ2-1; D is possibly TRBD1 or TRBD2 (5 bases each). The CDR3 is 12 residues long. Trimming stripped 3 bases from V and 9 bases from J, with 10 bases between. CDR1 is SGHDT, CDR2 YYEEEE, per germline. CDR3 protein: CASSWGYGEQFF. The CDR3, as DNA: TGTGCCAGCAGCTGGGGGTATGGTGAGCAGTTCTTC. Full variable domain (missing parts from reference TRBV5-6 and TRBJ2-1): DAGVTQSPTHLIKTRGQQVTLRCSPKSGHDTVSWYQQALGQGPQFIFQYYEEEERQRGNFPDRFSGHQFPNYSSELNVNALLLGDSALYLCASSWGYGEQFFGPGTRLTVL.

This clone was observed a single time. This chain links TRBV29-1 with TRBJ2-7, with D possibly matching TRBD1 (6 bases). Trimming shortened V by 6 bases and J by 3 bases, and 15 bases separated the two germline ends. The CDR3 has 13 amino acids. Germline V gene sequence: CDR1 SQVTM, CDR2 ANQGSEA. In DNA form, the CDR3 reads TGCAGCGTCGAGGTTTCCAGGGGCTACGAGCAGTACTTC. Residues: CSVEVSRGYEQYF.

The CDR3 protein is CASSLKSPGELFF. The CDR3 DNA sequence: TGCGCCAGCAGCCTAAAAAGCCCCGGGGAGCTGTTTTTT. The chain links TRBV4-1 to TRBJ2-2; D unresolved. Between the trimmed V and J ends, which lost 4 bases and 6 bases, there was a span of 9 bases. Germline CDR1 MGHRA, CDR2 YSYEKL. CDR3 size: 13 residues.

This clone was picked up a small number of times. The V and J genes are TRBV15 and TRBJ2-5; D ambiguous. The germline V gene has CDR1 LNHNV and CDR2 YYDKDF (reference sequence). CDR3 length equals 13 residues. V dropped 0 bases and J dropped 5 bases, with 7 bases sitting between them. The CDR3 here is CATSRDGSETQYF. The CDR3 DNA reads TGTGCCACCAGCAGAGATGGATCGGAGACCCAGTACTTC.

A few counts support this clone. This chain uses TRBV29-1 with TRBJ2-7, with 7 bases aligning to TRBD1. Germline assignment: CDR1 SQVTM and CDR2 ANQGSEA. V gave up 6 bases and J gave up 4 bases; unmatched junction bases: 9. The CDR3 is made up of 13 amino acids. CDR3 amino acids: CSVSGTEGYEQYF. In DNA form, the CDR3 reads TGCAGCGTCTCCGGGACAGAAGGGTACGAGCAGTACTTC.

The genes are TRBV2 and TRBJ1-4; 8 bases are a match to TRBD1. V was pared by 3 bases and J by 8 bases, with 5 bases of the junction left unmatched. Per germline, CDR1 SNHLY and CDR2 FYNNEI. The CDR3 is made up of 14 amino acids. CDR3: CASSDSGGREKLFF. For the CDR3, the DNA is TGTGCCAGCAGTGACTCAGGGGGCCGGGAAAAACTGTTTTTT.

The rearrangement links TRBV2 to TRBJ2-7; D gene ambiguous. CDR1 and CDR2 from the germline V gene are SNHLY and FYNNEI. The V and J ends lost 3 bases and 4 bases respectively, with 10 bases between them. The CDR3 spans 13 residues. The CDR3, as DNA: TGTGCCAGCAGTGATGGTGGCAGGTACGAGCAGTACTTC. Translating gives CASSDGGRYEQYF.

This clone was found a few times. The sample contains more than one DNA sequence encoding this CDR3. The gene calls are TRBV5-6 and TRBJ2-7; 7 bases are shared with TRBD1. The J segment lost 0 bases and the V segment lost 2 bases, leaving 2 bases of the junction unmatched. The CDR3 is 14 amino acids. Germline CDR1 is SGHDT and CDR2 is YYEEEE. CDR3 nucleotides: TGTGCCAGCAGCTTCGGGACAGCCTCCTACGAGCAGTACTTC. Translation: CASSFGTASYEQYF.

The chain is built from TRBV11-1 and TRBJ2-7; a possible D gene is TRBD1 (5 bases). The germline V gene has CDR1 SGHAT and CDR2 FQDESV (reference sequence). V shed 4 bases and J shed 4 bases, with 5 bases lying between them. This CDR3 contains 11 residues. CDR3 residues: CASSSGYEQYF. CDR3 sequence (DNA): TGTGCCAGCAGCTCAGGGTACGAGCAGTACTTC. Looking up the rest from reference TRBV11-1 and TRBJ2-7 gives the full variable domain: EAEVAQSPRYKITEKSQAVAFWCDPISGHATLYWYRQILGQGPELLVQFQDESVVDDSQLPKDRFSAERLKGVDSTLKIQPAELGDSAMYLCASSSGYEQYFGPGTRLTVT.

The rearrangement links TRBV27 to TRBJ2-5, with D perhaps TRBD2 (6 bases). The V and J ends lost 6 bases and 4 bases respectively, with 27 bases between them. Germline CDR1 and CDR2: MNHEY and SMNVEV (reference sequence). The CDR3 has 18 amino acids. The CDR3 nucleotides read TGTGCCAGCAGACCCTGGGCGCTCCGGGACTCCCACGGAGAGACCCAGTACTTC. Its protein product is CASRPWALRDSHGETQYF.

This chain connects TRBV20-1 to TRBJ1-1; a weak D match, TRBD1 (5 bases). This CDR3 is built from 10 residues. Trimming left V 5 bases short and J 7 bases short, with 8 bases between. CDR1 DFQATT and CDR2 SNEGSKA come from the germline V gene (reference sequence). CDR3 residues: CSAYDSEAFF. CDR3 DNA sequence: TGCAGTGCTTACGACAGTGAAGCTTTCTTT.

This chain connects TRBV25-1 to TRBJ2-2, with D unresolved. The CDR3 consists of 11 residues. Germline V CDR1 and CDR2: MGHDK, SYGVNS. With 4 bases removed from V and 7 bases from J, the gap between germline ends came to 4 bases. In nucleotides, the CDR3 is TGTGCCAGCAGTGGAGGCGGGGAGCTGTTTTTT. This codes for CASSGGGELFF.

This chain connects TRBV29-1 to TRBJ2-7, with a weak D call TRBD1 (6 bases). This CDR3 spans 12 amino acids. CDR1 SQVTM and CDR2 ANQGSEA come from the germline V gene. Trimming removed 6 bases at V and 1 base at J, with 10 bases between. DNA for the CDR3: TGCAGCGTCCCCGGACAGTCCTACGAGCAGTACTTC. Its protein is CSVPGQSYEQYF.

This clone has only a few counts. This chain joins TRBV7-2 and TRBJ2-7; no clear D. Germline CDR1 reads SGHTA; CDR2 reads FQGNSA. The germline V and J ends were trimmed by 5 bases and 3 bases, with 14 bases remaining between them. The CDR3 totals 14 residues. CDR3 in DNA: TGTGCCAGCAGCCCTCTCGAGGCGATCTACGAGCAGTACTTC. Protein: CASSPLEAIYEQYF.

This CDR3 is CAISERSANQETQYF. The CDR3 DNA follows: TGTGCCATCAGTGAACGGTCGGCAAACCAAGAGACCCAGTACTTC. The chain links TRBV10-3 to TRBJ2-5; D not certain. V lost 3 bases and J 0 bases, leaving 11 bases between the germline ends. Germline V lookup: CDR1 ENHRY, CDR2 SYGVKD. The CDR3 is 15 amino acids.

The rearrangement joins TRBV6-5 to TRBJ2-1; 7 bases map to TRBD1. This CDR3 has 14 residues. V was clipped by 1 base and J by 6 bases; unmatched bases: 3. Germline CDR1 and CDR2: MNHEY and SVGAGI. CDR3 coding DNA: TGTGCCAGCAGTTACTTCGACAGGGCCAATGAGCAGTTCTTC. This translates into CASSYFDRANEQFF.

V is TRBV2 and J is TRBJ2-2; tentative D call: TRBD2 (6 bases). This CDR3 has 17 amino acids. CDR1 and CDR2 from the germline V gene are SNHLY and FYNNEI. Trimming took off 2 bases at V and 7 bases at J, with 20 bases between the two ends. CDR3 sequence: CASSESRRVGDDGELFF. As DNA, the CDR3 is TGTGCCAGCAGTGAATCGAGGAGGGTTGGCGATGACGGGGAGCTGTTTTTT.

This clone was detected once. The chain is built from TRBV19 and TRBJ2-5; D might be TRBD1 or TRBD2, each matching 6 bases. V was shortened by 5 bases and J by 4 bases, with 11 bases between the two germline ends. CDR3 length: 13 amino acids. Germline V CDR1 and CDR2: LNHDA, SQIVND (reference sequence). CDR3 bases: TGTGCCAGTAGTCCCGGGGGCATAGAGACCCAGTACTTC. Protein product: CASSPGGIETQYF.

The chain has TRBV18 and TRBJ2-1; possible D gene TRBD2, 5 bases. V lost 1 base and J 0 bases, leaving 13 bases between the germline ends. Germline loops: CDR1 KGHSH, CDR2 LQKENI. The CDR3 sequence is 17 residues long. In DNA, the CDR3 is TGTGCCAGCTCACCACGAGGGCCTCGGAGCTCCTACAATGAGCAGTTCTTC. Encoded protein: CASSPRGPRSSYNEQFF.